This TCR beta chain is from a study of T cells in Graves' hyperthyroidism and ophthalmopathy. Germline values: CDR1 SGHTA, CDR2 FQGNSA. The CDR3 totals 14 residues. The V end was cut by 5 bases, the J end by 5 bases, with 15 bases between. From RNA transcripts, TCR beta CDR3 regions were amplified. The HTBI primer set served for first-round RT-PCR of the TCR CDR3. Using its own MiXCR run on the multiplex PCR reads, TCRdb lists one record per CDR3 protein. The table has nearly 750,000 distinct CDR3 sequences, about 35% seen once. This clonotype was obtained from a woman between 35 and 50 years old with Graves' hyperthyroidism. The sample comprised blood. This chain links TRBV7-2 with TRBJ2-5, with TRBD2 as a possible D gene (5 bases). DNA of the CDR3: TGTGCCAGCAGCCCAGAGGCCTGGGAGGAGACCCAGTACTTC. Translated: CASSPEAWEETQYF.